This TCR beta chain appears in the sequencing data of a study of cytomegalovirus exposure and HLA in healthy donors. Study results and limitations: Earlier findings revealed that most TCR beta V segments proved productive either about 87% or about 30% of the time.

Primers included in the PCR were 60 Vbeta and 13 Jbeta primers. Clones were sequenced by immunoSEQ multiplex PCR, and TCRdb holds only the in-frame ones, with some missing. The data show some 170,000 clones, 70% to 85% seen once. In the case of this clone: What it binds is unknown.

There are 14 residues in the CDR3. Germline loops: CDR1 MNHEY, CDR2 SMNVEV (reference sequence). Trimming removed 6 bases at V and 8 bases at J, with 14 bases between. The sample was PBMCs. The source of this sequence is a man aged 35 to 55 in good health and CMV-seronegative. The chain carries TRBV27 and TRBJ1-6, with TRBD1 as a possible D gene (5 bases). CDR3 nucleotide sequence: TGTGCCAGCAGGAGCGGGGGGGTGGATTCACCCCTCCACTTT. Protein: CASRSGGVDSPLHF.